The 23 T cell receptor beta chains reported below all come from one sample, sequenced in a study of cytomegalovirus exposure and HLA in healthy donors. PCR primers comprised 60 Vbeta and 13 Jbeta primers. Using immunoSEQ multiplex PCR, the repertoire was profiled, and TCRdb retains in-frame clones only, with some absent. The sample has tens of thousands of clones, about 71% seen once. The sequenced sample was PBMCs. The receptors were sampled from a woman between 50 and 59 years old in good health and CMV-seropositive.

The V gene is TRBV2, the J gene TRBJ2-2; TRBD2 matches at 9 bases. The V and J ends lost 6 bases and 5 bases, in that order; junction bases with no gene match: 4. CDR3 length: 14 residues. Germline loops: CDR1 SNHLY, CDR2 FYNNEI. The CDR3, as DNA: TGTGCCAGCAGGGTTAGCGGGGGTACCGGGGAGCTGTTTTTT. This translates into CASRVSGGTGELFF.

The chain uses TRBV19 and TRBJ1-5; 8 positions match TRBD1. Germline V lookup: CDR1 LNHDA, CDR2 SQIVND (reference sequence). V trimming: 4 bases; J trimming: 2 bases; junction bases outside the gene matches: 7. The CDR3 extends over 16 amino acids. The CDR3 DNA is TGTGCCAGTAGTAAACAGGGGGTTGGGGGCAATCAGCCCCAGCATTTT. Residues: CASSKQGVGGNQPQHF.

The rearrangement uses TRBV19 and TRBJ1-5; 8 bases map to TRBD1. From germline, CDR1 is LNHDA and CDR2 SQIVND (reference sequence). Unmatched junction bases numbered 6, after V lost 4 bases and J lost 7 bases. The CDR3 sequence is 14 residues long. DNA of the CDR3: TGTGCCAGTAGTAAAGGACAGGGTGGGCAGCCCCAGCATTTT. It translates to CASSKGQGGQPQHF.

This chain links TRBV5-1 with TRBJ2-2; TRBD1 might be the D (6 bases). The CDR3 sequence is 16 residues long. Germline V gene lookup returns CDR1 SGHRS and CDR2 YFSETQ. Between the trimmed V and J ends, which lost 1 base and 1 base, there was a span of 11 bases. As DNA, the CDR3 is TGCGCCAGCAGCTTGACAGGGAACTTGAACACCGGGGAGCTGTTTTTT. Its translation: CASSLTGNLNTGELFF. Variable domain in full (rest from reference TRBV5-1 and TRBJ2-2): KAGVTQTPRYLIKTRGQQVTLSCSPISGHRSVSWYQQTPGQGLQFLFEYFSETQRNKGNFPGRFSGRQFSNSRSEMNVSTLELGDSALYLCASSLTGNLNTGELFFGEGSRLTVL.

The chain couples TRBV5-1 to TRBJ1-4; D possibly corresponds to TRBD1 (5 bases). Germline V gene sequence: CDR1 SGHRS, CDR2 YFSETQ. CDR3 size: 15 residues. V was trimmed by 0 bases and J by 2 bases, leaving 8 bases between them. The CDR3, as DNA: TGCGCCAGCAGCTTGGCCGGGGGGACTAATGAAAAACTGTTTTTT. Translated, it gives CASSLAGGTNEKLFF.

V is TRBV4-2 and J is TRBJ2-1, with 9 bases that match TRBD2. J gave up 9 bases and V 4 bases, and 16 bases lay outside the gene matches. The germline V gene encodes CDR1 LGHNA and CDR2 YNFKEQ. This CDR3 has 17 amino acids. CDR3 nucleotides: TGTGCCAGCAGCCCCCACCCCGCGGGAGGGCCTCGGATTGAGCAGTTCTTC. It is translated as CASSPHPAGGPRIEQFF.

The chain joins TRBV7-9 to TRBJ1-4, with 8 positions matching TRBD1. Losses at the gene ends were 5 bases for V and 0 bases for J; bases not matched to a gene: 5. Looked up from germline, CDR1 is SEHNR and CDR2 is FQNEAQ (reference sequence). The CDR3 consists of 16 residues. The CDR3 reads CASSRDRGATNEKLFF. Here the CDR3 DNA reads TGTGCCAGCAGCCGAGACAGGGGTGCAACTAATGAAAAACTGTTTTTT.

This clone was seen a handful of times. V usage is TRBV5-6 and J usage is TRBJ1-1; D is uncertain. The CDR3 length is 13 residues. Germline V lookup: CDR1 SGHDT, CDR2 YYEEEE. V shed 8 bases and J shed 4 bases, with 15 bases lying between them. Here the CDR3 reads CASTSPGSTEAFF. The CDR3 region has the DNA TGTGCCAGTACATCTCCGGGGAGCACTGAAGCTTTCTTT.

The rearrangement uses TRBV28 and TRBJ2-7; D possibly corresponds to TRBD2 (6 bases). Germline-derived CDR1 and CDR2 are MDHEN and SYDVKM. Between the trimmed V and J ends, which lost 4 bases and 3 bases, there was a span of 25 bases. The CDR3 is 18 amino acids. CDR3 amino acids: CASSSTPGGGGPVYEQYF. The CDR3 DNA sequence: TGTGCCAGCAGTTCGACCCCCGGGGGAGGCGGGCCCGTCTACGAGCAGTACTTC.

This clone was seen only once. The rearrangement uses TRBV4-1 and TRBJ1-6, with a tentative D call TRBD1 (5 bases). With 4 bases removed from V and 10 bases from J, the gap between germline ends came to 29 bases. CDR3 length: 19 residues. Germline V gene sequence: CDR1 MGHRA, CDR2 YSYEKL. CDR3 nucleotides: TGCGCCAGCAGCCGCGCGGACGGGGGATTGGGAAACATCGGATCACCCCTCCACTTT. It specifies CASSRADGGLGNIGSPLHF.

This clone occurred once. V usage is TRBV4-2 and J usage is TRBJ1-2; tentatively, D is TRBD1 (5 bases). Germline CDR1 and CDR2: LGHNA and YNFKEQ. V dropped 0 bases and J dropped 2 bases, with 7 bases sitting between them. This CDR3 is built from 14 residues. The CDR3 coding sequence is TGTGCCAGCAGCCAAGACGCAGGGAACTATGGCTACACCTTC. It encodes CASSQDAGNYGYTF.

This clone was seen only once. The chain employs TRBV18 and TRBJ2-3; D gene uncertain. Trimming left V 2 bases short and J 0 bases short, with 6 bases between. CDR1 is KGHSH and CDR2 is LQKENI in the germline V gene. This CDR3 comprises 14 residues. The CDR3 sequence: CASSPTGSTDTQYF. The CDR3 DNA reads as TGTGCCAGCTCACCAACCGGGAGCACAGATACGCAGTATTTT.

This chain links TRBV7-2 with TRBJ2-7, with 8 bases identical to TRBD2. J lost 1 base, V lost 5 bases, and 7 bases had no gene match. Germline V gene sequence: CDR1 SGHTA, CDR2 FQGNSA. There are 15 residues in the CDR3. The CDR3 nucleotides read TGTGCCAGCAGCAGCAGCGGGAGTACATCCTACGAGCAGTACTTC. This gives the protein CASSSSGSTSYEQYF.

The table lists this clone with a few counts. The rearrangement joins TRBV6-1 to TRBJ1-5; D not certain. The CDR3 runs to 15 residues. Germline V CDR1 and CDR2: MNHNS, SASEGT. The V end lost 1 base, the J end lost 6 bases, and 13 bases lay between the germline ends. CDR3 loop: CASSEGPASGQPQHF. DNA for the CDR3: TGTGCCAGCAGTGAAGGTCCAGCATCGGGTCAGCCCCAGCATTTT.

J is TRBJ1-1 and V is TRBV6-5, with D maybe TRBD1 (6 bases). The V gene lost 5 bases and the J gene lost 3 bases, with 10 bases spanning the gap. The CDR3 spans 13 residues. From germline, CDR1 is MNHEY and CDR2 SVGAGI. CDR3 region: CASSPRTDTEAFF. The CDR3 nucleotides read TGTGCCAGCAGTCCCCGGACAGACACTGAAGCTTTCTTT.

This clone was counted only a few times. The CDR3 here is CASSQGLGGVIYGYTF. CDR3 nucleotide sequence: TGCGCCAGCAGCCAAGGGTTGGGAGGGGTAATCTATGGCTACACCTTC. J is TRBJ1-2 and V is TRBV4-3; tentatively, D is TRBD1 (5 bases). CDR3 length equals 16 residues. V dropped 1 base and J dropped 4 bases, with 16 bases sitting between them. Per germline, CDR1 LGHNA and CDR2 YSLEER.

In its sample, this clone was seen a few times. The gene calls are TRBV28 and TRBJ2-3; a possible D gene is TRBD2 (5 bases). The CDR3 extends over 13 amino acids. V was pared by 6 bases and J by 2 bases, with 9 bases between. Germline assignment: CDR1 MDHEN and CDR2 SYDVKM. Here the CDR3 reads CASRGENTDTQYF. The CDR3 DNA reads TGTGCCAGCAGGGGAGAAAACACAGATACGCAGTATTTT.

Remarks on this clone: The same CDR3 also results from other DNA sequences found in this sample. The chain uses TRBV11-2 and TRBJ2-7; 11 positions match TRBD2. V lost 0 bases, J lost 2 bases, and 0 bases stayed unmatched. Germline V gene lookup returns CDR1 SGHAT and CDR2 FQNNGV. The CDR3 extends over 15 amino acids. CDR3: CASSLELAGAYEQYF. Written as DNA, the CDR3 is TGTGCCAGCAGCTTAGAACTAGCGGGGGCCTACGAGCAGTACTTC.

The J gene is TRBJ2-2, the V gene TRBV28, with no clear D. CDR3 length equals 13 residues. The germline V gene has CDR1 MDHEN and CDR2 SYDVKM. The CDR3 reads CGCGEHYTGELFF. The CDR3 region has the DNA TGTGGCTGTGGAGAGCACTACACCGGGGAGCTGTTTTTT.

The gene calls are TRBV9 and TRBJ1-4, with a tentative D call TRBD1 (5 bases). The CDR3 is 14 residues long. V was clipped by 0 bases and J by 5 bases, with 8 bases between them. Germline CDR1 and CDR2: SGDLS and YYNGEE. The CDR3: CASSVGQTNEKLFF. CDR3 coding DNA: TGTGCCAGCAGCGTAGGACAGACAAATGAAAAACTGTTTTTT.

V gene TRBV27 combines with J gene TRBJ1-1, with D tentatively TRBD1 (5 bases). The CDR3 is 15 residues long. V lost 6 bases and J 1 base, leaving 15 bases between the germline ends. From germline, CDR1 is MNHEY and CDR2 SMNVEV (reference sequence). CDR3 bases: TGTGCCAGCAGATTTCAGGGATCTGGGAACACTGAAGCTTTCTTT. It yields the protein CASRFQGSGNTEAFF.

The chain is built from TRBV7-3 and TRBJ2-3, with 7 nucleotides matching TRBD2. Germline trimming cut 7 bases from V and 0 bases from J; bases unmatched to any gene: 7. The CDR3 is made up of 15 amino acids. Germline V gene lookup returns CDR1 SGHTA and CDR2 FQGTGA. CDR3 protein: CASMQASGSTDTQYF. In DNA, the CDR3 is TGTGCCAGCATGCAGGCTAGCGGTAGCACAGATACGCAGTATTTT.

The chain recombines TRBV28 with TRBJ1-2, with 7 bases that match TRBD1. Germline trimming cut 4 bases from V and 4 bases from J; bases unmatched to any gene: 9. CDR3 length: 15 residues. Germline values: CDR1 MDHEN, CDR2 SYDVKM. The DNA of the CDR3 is TGTGCCAGCAGTTCGCCCTCGACAGGGAGCTATGGCTACACCTTC. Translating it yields CASSSPSTGSYGYTF.